The 28 T cell receptor beta chains below come from one sample, sequenced in a study of T cell responses to AZD1222 COVID-19 vaccine (dated by TCRdb to about 2021). The sample's time point label, decoded: baseline before first vaccination. Library method: the immunoSEQ multiplex PCR assay. TCRdb took over this immuneACCESS table, retaining in-frame rearrangements with V and J assigned. Such tables are incomplete; in checked studies, under half of the missing clones stem from an unresolved V gene, and the remainder is unexplained. This sample holds about 130,000 clones; 70% to 90% were observed only once. The ten largest clones represent approximately 1.7% of the sample. Here the sequenced sample was peripheral blood, taken on day 0 of AZD1222 vaccination. These receptors came from an adult in good health.

This clone was recorded a few times. The rearrangement links TRBV7-9 to TRBJ1-2; tentative D call: TRBD1 (6 bases). The CDR3 has 16 residues. The germline V gene has CDR1 SEHNR and CDR2 FQNEAQ (reference sequence). The V gene lost 1 base and the J gene lost 8 bases, with 20 bases spanning the gap. CDR3 region: CASSLVGYRDSRGYTF. The CDR3 nucleotides are TGTGCCAGCAGCTTAGTTGGGTACAGGGATAGCAGAGGCTACACCTTC.

This CDR3 reads CASSLFGGGYGYTF. The CDR3 region has the DNA TGTGCCAGCAGCTTATTTGGGGGAGGGTATGGCTACACCTTC. This chain links TRBV11-2 with TRBJ1-2; tentatively, D is TRBD1 (5 bases). This CDR3 has 14 residues. V lost 2 bases, J lost 5 bases, and 12 bases lay in between. Germline V gives CDR1 SGHAT, CDR2 FQNNGV.

This chain joins TRBV5-1 and TRBJ2-3, with 7 bases that match TRBD2. J lost 3 bases, V lost 7 bases, and 8 bases had no gene match. The germline gives CDR1 SGHRS, CDR2 YFSETQ. The CDR3 is made up of 14 amino acids. The DNA of the CDR3 is TGCGCCAGCGGGGCGGGAGCATTGACAGATACGCAGTATTTT. Translating it yields CASGAGALTDTQYF.

This clone was picked up a small number of times. J is TRBJ1-2 and V is TRBV11-2; D gene ambiguous. Trimming removed 1 base from V and 2 bases from J, with 8 bases in between. Germline V gene sequence: CDR1 SGHAT, CDR2 FQNNGV. The CDR3 has 14 residues. CDR3: CASSLGFRNYGYTF. The CDR3 DNA reads as TGTGCCAGCAGCTTAGGTTTCAGAAACTATGGCTACACCTTC.

The rearrangement links TRBV3-1 (or the pseudogene TRBV3-2) to TRBJ2-6, with 9 positions matching TRBD2. J gave up 0 bases and V 4 bases, and 7 bases lay outside the gene matches. The CDR3 extends over 18 amino acids. From germline, CDR1 is LGHDT and CDR2 YNNKEL (reference sequence). The CDR3 nucleotides read TGTGCCAGCAGCCCTTCAGCGGGGGGCTACTCTGGGGCCAACGTCCTGACTTTC. Translation: CASSPSAGGYSGANVLTF.

This chain connects TRBV19 to TRBJ1-5; D remains ambiguous. CDR3 size: 15 residues. Looked up from germline, CDR1 is LNHDA and CDR2 is SQIVND (reference sequence). Trimming left V 2 bases short and J 1 base short, with 9 bases between. For the CDR3, the DNA is TGTGCCAGTAGTATAAACGGGTGGAGCAATCAGCCCCAGCATTTT. Translated: CASSINGWSNQPQHF. Looking up the rest from reference TRBV19 and TRBJ1-5 gives the full variable domain: DGGITQSPKYLFRKEGQNVTLSCEQNLNHDAMYWYRQDPGQGLRLIYYSQIVNDFQKGDIAEGYSVSREKKESFPLTVTSAQKNPTAFYLCASSINGWSNQPQHFGDGTRLSIL.

The genes are TRBV30 and TRBJ1-5; 7 nucleotides match TRBD1. With V trimmed by 3 bases and J by 6 bases, 11 bases remained unmatched. Germline V CDR1 and CDR2: GTSNPN, SVGIG (reference sequence). The CDR3 runs 15 residues. The chain's CDR3 is CAWRGRTGVRQPQHF. The CDR3 DNA sequence: TGTGCCTGGAGGGGACGCACAGGGGTTCGTCAGCCCCAGCATTTT.

This chain links TRBV7-6 with TRBJ1-1; D remains ambiguous. The CDR3 length is 15 residues. Between the trimmed V and J ends, which lost 2 bases and 0 bases, there was a span of 10 bases. Germline CDR1 reads SGHVS; CDR2 reads FNYEAQ. The CDR3 region is CASSLQAGLNTEAFF. In DNA, the CDR3 is TGTGCCAGCAGCTTACAGGCAGGACTGAACACTGAAGCTTTCTTT.

The rearrangement joins TRBV12-3 or TRBV12-4 to TRBJ2-7; TRBD1 might be the D (6 bases). V was cut by 2 bases and J by 2 bases, with 7 bases left in between. The CDR3 has 13 amino acids. Here the CDR3 reads CASSLRGTYEQYF. CDR3 bases: TGTGCCAGCAGTTTAAGGGGGACCTACGAGCAGTACTTC.

This CDR3 is CASRPRTGEQYF. The CDR3 nucleotides are TGTGCCAGCAGACCTAGGACGGGCGAGCAGTACTTC. V is TRBV6-5 and J is TRBJ2-7, with D unclear. Trimming pared 6 bases from V and 6 bases from J, leaving 12 bases between. The CDR3 has 12 residues. Germline CDR1 reads MNHEY; CDR2 reads SVGAGI.

This sequence joins TRBV6-4 and TRBJ2-3; D is perhaps TRBD2 (6 bases). The CDR3 spans 17 residues. The V gene lost 3 bases and the J gene lost 4 bases, with 20 bases spanning the gap. Germline V gene lookup returns CDR1 MRHNA and CDR2 SNTAGT. The CDR3 nucleotides read TGTGCCAGCAGTGATACCCCCTCGACTAGTCTCGCAGATACGCAGTATTTT. It yields the protein CASSDTPSTSLADTQYF.

The chain carries TRBV12-3 or TRBV12-4 and TRBJ1-2, with D hard to call. V was pared by 8 bases and J by 4 bases, with 8 bases between. The CDR3 spans 11 residues. The CDR3 nucleotides are TGTGCCAGCCTCAATTCCTATGGCTACACCTTC. Protein sequence: CASLNSYGYTF.

The chain couples TRBV6-5 to TRBJ1-5; D is unclear. V gave up 5 bases and J gave up 1 base, with 12 bases separating them. The germline V gene has CDR1 MNHEY and CDR2 SVGAGI. The CDR3 extends over 15 amino acids. CDR3 residues: CASSLQKGSNQPQHF. In DNA form, the CDR3 reads TGTGCCAGCAGTCTCCAAAAAGGCAGCAATCAGCCCCAGCATTTT.

The chain joins TRBV15 to TRBJ2-7, with D maybe TRBD2 (5 bases). Germline V gene sequence: CDR1 LNHNV, CDR2 YYDKDF (reference sequence). The CDR3 consists of 13 residues. V was cut by 5 bases and J by 6 bases, with 14 bases left in between. The CDR3 sequence is CATSLQEDSEQYF. The DNA of the CDR3 is TGTGCCACCAGCCTACAAGAGGACTCCGAGCAGTACTTC.

The genes are TRBV30 and TRBJ2-7; D not certain. The ends were cut back, 4 bases at V and 5 bases at J, with 9 bases in the middle. This CDR3 contains 11 residues. Germline loops: CDR1 GTSNPN, CDR2 SVGIG (reference sequence). CDR3: CAWTRSNEQYF. The CDR3 bases are TGTGCCTGGACTAGGTCGAACGAGCAGTACTTC.

V usage is TRBV9 and J usage is TRBJ1-2; 8 nucleotides agree with TRBD1. CDR1 is SGDLS, CDR2 YYNGEE, per germline. With V trimmed by 4 bases and J by 5 bases, 10 bases remained unmatched. This CDR3 is 15 amino acids long. The CDR3 protein is CASSTDRGLRYGYTF. CDR3 coding DNA: TGTGCCAGCAGCACTGACAGGGGATTGAGGTATGGCTACACCTTC.

This clone was seen a single time. J is TRBJ2-1 and V is TRBV2; no clear D gene. The CDR3 runs to 13 residues. V was cut by 0 bases and J by 9 bases, with 9 bases left in between. CDR1 is SNHLY, CDR2 FYNNEI, per germline. Here the CDR3 DNA reads TGTGCCAGCAGTGAAGCGCCCCCGGCTGAGCAGTTCTTC. It encodes CASSEAPPAEQFF. Complete variable domain (other parts from reference TRBV2 and TRBJ2-1): EPEVTQTPSHQVTQMGQEVILRCVPISNHLYFYWYRQILGQKVEFLVSFYNNEISEKSEIFDDQFSVERPDGSNFTLKIRSTKLEDSAMYFCASSEAPPAEQFFGPGTRLTVL.

This sequence joins TRBV7-2 and TRBJ2-1; the match to TRBD2 covers 8 bases. This CDR3 has 15 residues. V dropped 7 bases and J dropped 8; count of bases not matched to a gene: 13. Germline lookup yields CDR1 SGHTA and CDR2 FQGNSA. CDR3 in amino acids: CASTSAGGGVYEQFF. DNA for the CDR3: TGTGCCAGCACTTCTGCGGGGGGTGGAGTGTATGAGCAGTTCTTC.

In this sample, this clone turned up once. The genes are TRBV27 and TRBJ2-2, with TRBD1 identical over 7 bases. J lost 5 bases, V lost 5 bases, and 5 bases had no gene match. This CDR3 comprises 14 residues. From germline, CDR1 is MNHEY and CDR2 SMNVEV (reference sequence). CDR3 residues: CASSKGADTGELFF. DNA of the CDR3: TGTGCCAGCAGTAAGGGGGCGGATACCGGGGAGCTGTTTTTT.

The V gene is TRBV19, the J gene TRBJ2-3; 12 bases map to TRBD2. J gave up 1 base and V 4 bases, and 6 bases lay outside the gene matches. The CDR3 is made up of 17 amino acids. Germline V gene sequence: CDR1 LNHDA, CDR2 SQIVND (reference sequence). This CDR3 is CASSTHRLAGGTDTQYF. CDR3 in DNA: TGTGCCAGTAGTACCCACCGACTAGCGGGGGGCACAGATACGCAGTATTTT.

J is TRBJ1-2 and V is TRBV6-5, with D tentatively TRBD1 (5 bases). V gave up 5 bases and J gave up 8 bases, with 12 bases separating them. From germline, CDR1 is MNHEY and CDR2 SVGAGI. This CDR3 is 12 amino acids long. The CDR3 nucleotides read TGTGCCAGCAGTCAGGGACCCACGGGCTACACCTTC. It encodes CASSQGPTGYTF.

The J gene is TRBJ1-2, the V gene TRBV5-6, with a tentative D call TRBD1 (5 bases). V dropped 4 bases and J dropped 7 bases, with 23 bases sitting between them. Germline CDR1 and CDR2: SGHDT and YYEEEE. This CDR3 has 16 residues. DNA for the CDR3: TGTGCCAGCAGCACCCGACAGCGCTACTATGCGAGTGGCTACACCTTC. It translates to CASSTRQRYYASGYTF.

The CDR3 DNA reads as TGTGCCAGCAGCCGGGGGACGGCGAACACTGAAGCTTTCTTT. As protein: CASSRGTANTEAFF. The chain uses TRBV3-1 (or the pseudogene TRBV3-2) and TRBJ1-1; maybe TRBD1 (5 bases). CDR3 length: 14 amino acids. V was cut by 4 bases and J by 1 base, with 10 bases left in between. Germline V gene data show CDR1 as LGHDT and CDR2 as YNNKEL (reference sequence).

This chain uses TRBV6-4 with TRBJ1-1, with D perhaps TRBD1 (5 bases). There are 15 residues in the CDR3. Germline CDR1 MRHNA, CDR2 SNTAGT. The V end lost 6 bases, the J end lost 0 bases, and 14 bases lay between the germline ends. CDR3 nucleotide sequence: TGTGCCAGCAGCCCGGAGGGACTGTTGAACACTGAAGCTTTCTTT. Translation gives CASSPEGLLNTEAFF.

The chain has TRBV3-1 (or the pseudogene TRBV3-2) and TRBJ2-1; D unresolved. V lost 0 bases and J lost 4, with 16 bases in between. The V gene's germline CDR1 is LGHDT and CDR2 YNNKEL (reference sequence). The CDR3 is made up of 17 amino acids. The CDR3 nucleotides read TGTGCCAGCAGCCAAGACCCACAGTGGATACTATACAATGAGCAGTTCTTC. Translating it yields CASSQDPQWILYNEQFF.

The chain carries TRBV10-2 and TRBJ2-7; TRBD1 might be the D (6 bases). From germline, CDR1 is WSHSY and CDR2 SAAADI. V gave up 6 bases and J gave up 3 bases, with 18 bases separating them. The CDR3 sequence is 15 residues long. The CDR3 nucleotides are TGCGCCAGCAGCGCCGGACAGAGTCCCCTCTACGAGCAGTACTTC. Translating gives CASSAGQSPLYEQYF.

The rearrangement links TRBV12-5 to TRBJ2-5; D might be TRBD1 (6 bases). Trimming pared 2 bases from V and 2 bases from J, leaving 15 bases between. Germline CDR1 LGHNT, CDR2 FRNRAP. This CDR3 spans 16 amino acids. The chain's CDR3 is CASGLIRVRGQETQYF. As DNA, the CDR3 is TGTGCTAGTGGTTTGATCCGGGTGAGGGGGCAAGAGACCCAGTACTTC.

The chain is built from TRBV7-9 and TRBJ2-3; TRBD2 aligns across 12 bases. V gave up 5 bases and J gave up 7 bases; unmatched junction bases: 4. The CDR3 extends over 14 amino acids. Germline V lookup: CDR1 SEHNR, CDR2 FQNEAQ (reference sequence). The chain's CDR3 is CASSPWTSGNTQYF. The CDR3, as DNA: TGTGCCAGCAGCCCGTGGACTAGCGGGAATACGCAGTATTTT.